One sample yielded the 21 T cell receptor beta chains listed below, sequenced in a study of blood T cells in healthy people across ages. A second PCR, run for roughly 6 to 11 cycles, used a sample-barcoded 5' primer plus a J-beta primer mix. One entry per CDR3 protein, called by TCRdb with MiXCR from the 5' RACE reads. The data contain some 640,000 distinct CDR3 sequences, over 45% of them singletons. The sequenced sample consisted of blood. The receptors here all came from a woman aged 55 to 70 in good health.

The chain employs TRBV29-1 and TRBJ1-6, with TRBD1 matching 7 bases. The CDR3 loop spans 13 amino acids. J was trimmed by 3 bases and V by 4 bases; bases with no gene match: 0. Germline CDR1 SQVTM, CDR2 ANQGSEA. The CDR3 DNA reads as TGCAGCGTTGGACAGGGCTATAATTCACCCCTCCACTTT. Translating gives CSVGQGYNSPLHF. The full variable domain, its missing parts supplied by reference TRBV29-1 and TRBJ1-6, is SAVISQKPSRDICQRGTSLTIQCQVDSQVTMMFWYRQQPGQSLTLIATANQGSEATYESGFVIDKFPISRPNLTFSTLTVSNMSPEDSSIYLCSVGQGYNSPLHFGNGTRLTVT.

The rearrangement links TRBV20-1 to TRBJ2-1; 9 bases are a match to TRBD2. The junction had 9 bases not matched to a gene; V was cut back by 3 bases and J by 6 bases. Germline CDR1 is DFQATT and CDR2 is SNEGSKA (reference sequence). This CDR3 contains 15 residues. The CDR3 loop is CSASVLAGYFNEQFF. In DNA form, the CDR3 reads TGCAGTGCTAGCGTCCTAGCGGGATATTTCAATGAGCAGTTCTTC.

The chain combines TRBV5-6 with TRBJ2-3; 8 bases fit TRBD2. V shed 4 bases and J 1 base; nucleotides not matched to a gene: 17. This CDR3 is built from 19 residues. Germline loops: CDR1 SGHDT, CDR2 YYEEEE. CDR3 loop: CASSLAGTSGSRGTDTQYF. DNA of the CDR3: TGTGCCAGCAGCCTGGCGGGAACGAGCGGGAGTCGAGGCACAGATACGCAGTATTTT.

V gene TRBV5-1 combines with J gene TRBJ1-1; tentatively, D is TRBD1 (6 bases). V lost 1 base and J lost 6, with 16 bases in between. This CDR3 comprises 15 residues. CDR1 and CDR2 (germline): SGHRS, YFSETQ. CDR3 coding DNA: TGCGCCAGCAGCTTGACTACAGGGAAGGTGTCTGAAGCTTTCTTT. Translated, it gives CASSLTTGKVSEAFF. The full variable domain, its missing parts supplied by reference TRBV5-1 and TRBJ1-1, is KAGVTQTPRYLIKTRGQQVTLSCSPISGHRSVSWYQQTPGQGLQFLFEYFSETQRNKGNFPGRFSGRQFSNSRSEMNVSTLELGDSALYLCASSLTTGKVSEAFFGQGTRLTVV.

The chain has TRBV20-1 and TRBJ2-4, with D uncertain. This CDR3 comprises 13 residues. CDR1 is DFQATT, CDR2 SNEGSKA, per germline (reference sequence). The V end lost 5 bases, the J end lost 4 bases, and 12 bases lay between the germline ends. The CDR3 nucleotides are TGCAGTGCTGCCTCCCAGGCGAAAAACATTCAGTACTTC. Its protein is CSAASQAKNIQYF.

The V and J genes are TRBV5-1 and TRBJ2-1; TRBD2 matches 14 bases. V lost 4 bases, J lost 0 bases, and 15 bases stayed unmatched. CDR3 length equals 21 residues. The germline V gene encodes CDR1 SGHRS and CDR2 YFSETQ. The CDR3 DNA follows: TGCGCCAGCAGCCCCTTTGGGACTAGCGGGAGAGGCAGAAGCTCCTACAATGAGCAGTTCTTC. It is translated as CASSPFGTSGRGRSSYNEQFF.

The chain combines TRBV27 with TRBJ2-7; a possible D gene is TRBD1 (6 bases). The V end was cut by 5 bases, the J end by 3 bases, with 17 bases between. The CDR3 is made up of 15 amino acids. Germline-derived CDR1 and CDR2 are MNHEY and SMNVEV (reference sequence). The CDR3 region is CASSTRGKADYEQYF. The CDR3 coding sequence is TGTGCCAGCAGTACGAGGGGGAAGGCGGACTACGAGCAGTACTTC.

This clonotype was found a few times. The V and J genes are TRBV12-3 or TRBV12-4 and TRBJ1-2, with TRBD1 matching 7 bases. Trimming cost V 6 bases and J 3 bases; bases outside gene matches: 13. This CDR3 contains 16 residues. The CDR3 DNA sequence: TGTGCCAGCAGCCCCGACAGGGCCGCGGGCGACTATGGCTACACCTTC. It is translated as CASSPDRAAGDYGYTF.

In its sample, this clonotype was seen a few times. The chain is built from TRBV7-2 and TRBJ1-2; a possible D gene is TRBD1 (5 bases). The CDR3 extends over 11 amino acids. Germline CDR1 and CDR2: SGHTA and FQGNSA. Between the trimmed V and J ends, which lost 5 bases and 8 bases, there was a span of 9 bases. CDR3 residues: CASSPGTGYTF. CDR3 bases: TGTGCCAGCAGCCCTGGGACGGGCTACACCTTC.

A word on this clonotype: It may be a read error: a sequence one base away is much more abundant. CDR3 region: CVTSGSRASGANVLTF. CDR3 bases: TGTGTCACCAGCGGTTCGAGGGCCTCTGGGGCCAACGTCCTGACTTTC. The chain links TRBV15 to TRBJ2-6, with D perhaps TRBD2 (5 bases). This CDR3 has 16 residues. Per germline, CDR1 LNHNV and CDR2 YYDKDF (reference sequence). Drawing the rest from reference TRBV15 and TRBJ2-6, the complete variable domain is DAMVIQNPRYQVTQFGKPVTLSCSQTLNHNVMYWYQQKSSQAPKLLFHYYDKDFNNEADTPDNFQSRRPNTSFCFLDIRSPGLGDTAMYLCVTSGSRASGANVLTFGAGSRLTVL.

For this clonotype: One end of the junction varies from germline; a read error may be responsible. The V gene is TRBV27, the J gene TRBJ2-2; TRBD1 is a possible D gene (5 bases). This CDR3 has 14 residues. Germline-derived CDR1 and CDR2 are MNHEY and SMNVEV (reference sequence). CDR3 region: CASRRTRNAGELFF. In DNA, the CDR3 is TGTGCCAGCAGAAGGACAAGGAACGCCGGGGAGCTGTTTTTT.

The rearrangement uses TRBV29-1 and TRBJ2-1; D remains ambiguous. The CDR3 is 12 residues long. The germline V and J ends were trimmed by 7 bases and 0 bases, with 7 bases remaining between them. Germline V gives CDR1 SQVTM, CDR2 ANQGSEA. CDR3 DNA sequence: TGCAGCGCCGGAGCCTCCTACAATGAGCAGTTCTTC. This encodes CSAGASYNEQFF.

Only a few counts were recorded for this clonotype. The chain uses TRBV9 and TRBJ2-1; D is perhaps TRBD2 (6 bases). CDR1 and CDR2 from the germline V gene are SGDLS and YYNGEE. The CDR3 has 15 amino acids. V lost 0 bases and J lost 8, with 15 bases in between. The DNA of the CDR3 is TGTGCCAGCAGCGTAGCCCTAGGAGGGTTGGATGAGCAGTTCTTC. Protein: CASSVALGGLDEQFF.

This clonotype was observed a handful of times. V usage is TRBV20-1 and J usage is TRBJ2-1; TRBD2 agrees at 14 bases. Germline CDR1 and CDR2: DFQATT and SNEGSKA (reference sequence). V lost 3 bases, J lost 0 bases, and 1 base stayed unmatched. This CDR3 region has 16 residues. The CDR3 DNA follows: TGCAGTGCTAGGGGACTAGCGGGAGTCTCCTACAATGAGCAGTTCTTC. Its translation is CSARGLAGVSYNEQFF.

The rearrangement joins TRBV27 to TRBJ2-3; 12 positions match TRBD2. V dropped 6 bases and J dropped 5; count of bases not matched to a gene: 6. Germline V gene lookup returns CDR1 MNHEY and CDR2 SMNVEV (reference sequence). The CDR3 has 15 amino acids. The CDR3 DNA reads TGTGCCAGCAGGCAACTAGCGGGAGGTGTAGATACGCAGTATTTT. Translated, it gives CASRQLAGGVDTQYF.

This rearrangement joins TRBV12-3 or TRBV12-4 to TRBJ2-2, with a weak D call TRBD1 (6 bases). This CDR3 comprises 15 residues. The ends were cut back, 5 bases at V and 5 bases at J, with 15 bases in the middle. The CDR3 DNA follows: TGTGCCAGCAGTACCAGGGGATGGGGGACCGGGGAGCTGTTTTTT. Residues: CASSTRGWGTGELFF.

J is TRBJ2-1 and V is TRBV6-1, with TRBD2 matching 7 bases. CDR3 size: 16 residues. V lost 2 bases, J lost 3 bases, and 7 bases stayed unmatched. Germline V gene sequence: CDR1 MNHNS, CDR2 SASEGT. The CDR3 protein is CASSEYGGGYYNEQFF. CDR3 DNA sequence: TGTGCCAGCAGTGAATACGGGGGAGGGTACTACAATGAGCAGTTCTTC.

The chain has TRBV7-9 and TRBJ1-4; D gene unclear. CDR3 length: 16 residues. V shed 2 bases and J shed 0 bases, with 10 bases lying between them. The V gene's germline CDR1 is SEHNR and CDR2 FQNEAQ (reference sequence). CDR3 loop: CASSLSLTATNEKLFF. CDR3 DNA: TGTGCCAGCAGCTTATCTTTGACTGCAACTAATGAAAAACTGTTTTTT.

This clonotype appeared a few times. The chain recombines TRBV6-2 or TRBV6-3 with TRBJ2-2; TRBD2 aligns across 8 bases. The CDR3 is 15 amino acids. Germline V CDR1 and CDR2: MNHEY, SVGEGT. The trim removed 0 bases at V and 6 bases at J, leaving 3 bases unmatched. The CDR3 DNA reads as TGTGCCAGCAGTTACTCGACTAGCGCGGCCGGGGAGCTGTTTTTT. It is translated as CASSYSTSAAGELFF.

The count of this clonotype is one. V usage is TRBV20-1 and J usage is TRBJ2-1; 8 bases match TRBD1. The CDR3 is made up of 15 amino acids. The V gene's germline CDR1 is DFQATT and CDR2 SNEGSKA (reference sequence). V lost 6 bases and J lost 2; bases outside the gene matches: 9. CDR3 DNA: TGCAGTGCCAAACCCGGGACAGGAGCCTACAATGAGCAGTTCTTC. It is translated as CSAKPGTGAYNEQFF.

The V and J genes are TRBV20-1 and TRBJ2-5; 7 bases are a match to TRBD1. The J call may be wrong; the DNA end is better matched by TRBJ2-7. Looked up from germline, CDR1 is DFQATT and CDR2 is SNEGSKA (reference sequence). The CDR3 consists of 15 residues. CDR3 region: CSARRGGEDSYEQYF. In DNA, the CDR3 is TGCAGTGCTCGCCGAGGGGGCGAGGACTCCTACGAGCAGTACTTC.